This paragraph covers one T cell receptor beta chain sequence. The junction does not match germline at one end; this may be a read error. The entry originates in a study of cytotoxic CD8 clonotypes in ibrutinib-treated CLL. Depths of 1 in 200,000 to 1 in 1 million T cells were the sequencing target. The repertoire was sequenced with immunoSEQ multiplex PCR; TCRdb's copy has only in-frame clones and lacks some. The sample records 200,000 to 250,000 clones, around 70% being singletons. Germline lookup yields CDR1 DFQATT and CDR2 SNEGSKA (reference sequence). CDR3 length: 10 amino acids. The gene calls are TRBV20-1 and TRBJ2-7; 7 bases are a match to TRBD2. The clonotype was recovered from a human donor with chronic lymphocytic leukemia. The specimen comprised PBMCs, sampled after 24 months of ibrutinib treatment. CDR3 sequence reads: CSAGRDGLGF. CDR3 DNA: TGCAGTGCGGGGAGGGACGGTCTCGGCTTC.